The 12 T cell receptor beta chains reported below all come from one sample, sequenced in a study of T cells in Graves' hyperthyroidism and ophthalmopathy (dated by TCRdb to about 2019). Libraries were constructed by multiplex PCR. TCRdb names Illumina HiSeq 2000 as the instrument used. The TCR beta CDR3 regions were amplified from RNA transcripts. A first-round RT-PCR of the TCR CDR3 used the HTBI primer set with the Qiagen OneStep RT-PCR kit. Using fastp at Q25 and MiXCR, TCRdb reprocessed the public reads and kept productive beta chains. Rows matching on CDR3 protein sequence are summarized as one entry with the most common DNA and genes. The sample table records more than 450,000 distinct CDR3 sequences; about 15% of these occur just once. The ten top clones hold approximately 13% of the sample. Sequencing was carried out using blood. These receptors were taken from a woman between 40 and 55 years old with Graves' hyperthyroidism.

This clonotype was observed a handful of times. The V and J genes are TRBV4-1 and TRBJ2-4; 8 bases fit TRBD1. Germline CDR1 is MGHRA and CDR2 is YSYEKL. V trimming: 0 bases; J trimming: 15 bases; junction bases outside the gene matches: 7. The CDR3 consists of 13 residues. In DNA form, the CDR3 reads TGCGCCAGCAGCCAAGATCATAGGACAGGGTTGTACTTC. Protein product: CASSQDHRTGLYF.

The chain is built from TRBV2 and TRBJ2-2; D assignment may be TRBD1 or TRBD2 (5 bases each). Trimming cost V 8 bases and J 2 bases, with 15 bases left between them. The germline CDR1 and CDR2 sequences are SNHLY and FYNNEI. The CDR3 covers 15 residues. CDR3 amino acids: CASGAGGGNTGELFF. Here the CDR3 DNA reads TGTGCCAGCGGGGCGGGTGGGGGAAACACCGGGGAGCTGTTTTTT.

The chain employs TRBV4-1 and TRBJ2-1, with 7 bases aligning to TRBD1. The V gene end was trimmed by 0 bases and the J gene end by 5 bases; junction bases not matched to a gene: 7. The CDR3 consists of 16 residues. Germline CDR1 is MGHRA and CDR2 is YSYEKL. As DNA, the CDR3 is TGCGCCAGCAGCCAAGAGGGGGACAGTTTCGACAATGAGCAGTTCTTC. Amino acid sequence: CASSQEGDSFDNEQFF.

The chain couples TRBV11-2 to TRBJ2-1; TRBD2 matches at 12 bases. The CDR3 covers 17 residues. Germline CDR1 reads SGHAT; CDR2 reads FQNNGV. Trimming removed 5 bases from V and 5 bases from J; junction bases left unmatched: 10. CDR3 sequence (DNA): TGTGCCAGCAGCCAACCCCCGGGACTAGCGGGTCACAATGAGCAGTTCTTC. Translation gives CASSQPPGLAGHNEQFF.

Only a few counts were recorded for this clonotype. The chain has TRBV3-1 and TRBJ2-7; 9 bases match TRBD2. J was trimmed by 2 bases and V by 1 base; bases with no gene match: 6. Germline loops: CDR1 LGHDT, CDR2 YNNKEL (reference sequence). This CDR3 contains 16 residues. CDR3 sequence reads: CASSQGPSGETYEQYF. The CDR3 bases are TGTGCCAGCAGCCAAGGTCCTAGCGGGGAAACCTACGAGCAGTACTTC.

This clonotype was seen repeatedly, ten times or more. The genes are TRBV6-1 and TRBJ2-3; no clear D gene. V was pared by 5 bases and J by 6 bases, with 15 bases between. Germline assignment: CDR1 MNHNS and CDR2 SASEGT. CDR3 length: 14 residues. CDR3 sequence (DNA): TGTGCCAGCAGTCCCCAACGGGCATTCGATACGCAGTATTTT. As protein: CASSPQRAFDTQYF.

A few counts support this clonotype. The genes are TRBV20-1 and TRBJ2-7; a possible D gene is TRBD2 (7 bases). Deletions cut 3 bases from V and 2 bases from J, with 17 bases between. CDR1 and CDR2 (germline): DFQATT, SNEGSKA (reference sequence). The CDR3 length is 15 residues. The CDR3 is CSASDGGPKTYEQYF. CDR3 nucleotide sequence: TGCAGTGCTAGCGACGGGGGGCCCAAAACCTACGAGCAGTACTTC.

The chain carries TRBV12-3 or TRBV12-4 and TRBJ1-2; no definite D call. The CDR3 contains 12 residues. Trimming cost V 6 bases and J 9 bases, with 14 bases left between them. CDR3 amino acids: CASRAGPHSYTF. The CDR3, as DNA: TGTGCCAGCAGAGCCGGGCCGCATAGCTACACCTTC.

Notes on this clonotype: A much more abundant neighbour one base away suggests this may be a read error. This chain links TRBV12-3 or TRBV12-4 with TRBJ1-1; the match to TRBD1 covers 8 bases. The CDR3 is made up of 16 amino acids. CDR3 loop: CASSSRTQGAGTGAFF. In DNA, the CDR3 is TGTGCCAGCAGCTCGCGAACTCAGGGGGCAGGGACTGGAGCTTTCTTT.

This clonotype was picked up many times. The chain carries TRBV20-1 and TRBJ2-7, with TRBD1 matching 9 bases. There are 16 residues in the CDR3. Germline-derived CDR1 and CDR2 are DFQATT and SNEGSKA (reference sequence). V lost 1 base to trimming and J lost 4 bases; unmatched junction nucleotides: 11. CDR3 in amino acids: CSARGRGTGSPYEQYF. CDR3 DNA sequence: TGCAGTGCTAGAGGACGTGGGACAGGGTCACCGTACGAGCAGTACTTC.

This clonotype was found many times. The CDR3 spells CASSDVNEQFF. The CDR3 DNA follows: TGTGCCAGCAGCGACGTCAATGAGCAGTTCTTC. The V and J genes are TRBV7-9 and TRBJ2-1, with D uncertain. Germline lookup yields CDR1 SEHNR and CDR2 FQNEAQ (reference sequence). The CDR3 is made up of 11 amino acids. The V and J ends lost 5 bases and 6 bases respectively, with 5 bases between them.

This clonotype was counted a few times. A much larger clone differs from this one at a single base, so this may be a read error. The V call is TRBV18, the J call TRBJ1-1, with D maybe TRBD1 (5 bases). Germline-derived CDR1 and CDR2 are KGHSH and LQKENI. V was cut by 0 bases and J by 6 bases, with 14 bases left in between. The CDR3 runs 15 residues. The CDR3, as DNA: TGTGCCAGCTCACCACCGGGGGGTTCTAACGCTGAAGCTTTCTTT. It translates to CASSPPGGSNAEAFF.